These T cell receptor beta chains were read from a single sample in a study of post-analysis software for immune sequencing data. TCRdb itself ran the PCR reads through MiXCR, one entry per CDR3 protein. The sample consists of some 500,000 distinct CDR3 sequences, approximately 45% of them appearing once. Material: blood. These receptors were collected from a girl aged 10-17 years with multiple sclerosis. Both conserved end residues are part of each CDR3. The D gene is left open where the match is weak. Clone size is not always given. Where it is, it says once, few, many or a class for expanded clones.

NA TRBJ2-1 TRBV25-1 NA CASSARDTPGNEQFF TGTGCCAGCAGTGCCAGGGACACCCCGGGGAATGAGCAGTTCTTC
NA TRBJ2-1 TRBV24-1 NA CASSGWESSYNEQFF TGTGCCTCATCCGGATGGGAGAGCTCCTACAATGAGCAGTTCTTC
NA TRBJ1-5 TRBV4-2 NA CASSQVTRDSNQPQHF TGTGCCAGCAGCCAAGTGACCAGAGATAGCAATCAGCCCCAGCATTTT
TRBD2 TRBJ2-3 TRBV6-6 few CASSTGLNTDTQYF TGTGCCAGCAGCACGGGACTAAACACAGATACGCAGTATTTT
NA TRBJ1-6 TRBV3-1 NA CASSQSRQYNSPLHF TGTGCCAGCAGCCAATCTCGACAGTATAATTCACCCCTCCACTTT
NA TRBJ1-2 TRBV10-3 few CAIRERDTPNYGYTF TGTGCCATCAGAGAAAGGGACACCCCTAACTATGGCTACACCTTC
TRBD1 TRBJ1-1 TRBV5-1 NA CASTDDRGAFF TGCGCCAGCACCGACGACAGGGGAGCTTTCTTT
NA TRBJ2-5 TRBV29-1 NA CSVVIGTQYF TGCAGCGTTGTTATAGGGACCCAGTACTTC
NA TRBJ2-3 TRBV10-3 once CAISVGEIADTQYF TGTGCCATCAGTGTCGGGGAAATCGCAGATACGCAGTATTTT
NA TRBJ2-7 TRBV12-3/TRBV12-4 NA CASSFFEGSSYEQYF TGTGCCAGCAGTTTCTTCGAGGGGAGCTCCTACGAGCAGTACTTC